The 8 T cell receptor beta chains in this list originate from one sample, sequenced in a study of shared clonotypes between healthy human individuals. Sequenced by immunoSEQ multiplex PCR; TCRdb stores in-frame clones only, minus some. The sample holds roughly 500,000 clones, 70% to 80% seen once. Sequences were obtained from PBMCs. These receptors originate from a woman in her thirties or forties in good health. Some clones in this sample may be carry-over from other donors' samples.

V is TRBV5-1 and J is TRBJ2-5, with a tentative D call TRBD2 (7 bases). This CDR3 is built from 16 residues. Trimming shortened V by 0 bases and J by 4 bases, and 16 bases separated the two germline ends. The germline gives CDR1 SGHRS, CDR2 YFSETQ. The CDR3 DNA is TGCGCCAGCAGCTTGGCCGGGCAGGGGAGGGTAGAGACCCAGTACTTC. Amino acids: CASSLAGQGRVETQYF.

The CDR3 DNA sequence: TGTGCCAGCAGCAACAGGGGCAACTTCTATGGCTACACCTTC. This sequence encodes CASSNRGNFYGYTF. The chain has TRBV6-5 and TRBJ1-2; 7 bases align to TRBD1. The CDR3 runs 14 residues. The J segment lost 4 bases and the V segment lost 6 bases, leaving 8 bases of the junction unmatched. Germline CDR1 is MNHEY and CDR2 is SVGAGI.

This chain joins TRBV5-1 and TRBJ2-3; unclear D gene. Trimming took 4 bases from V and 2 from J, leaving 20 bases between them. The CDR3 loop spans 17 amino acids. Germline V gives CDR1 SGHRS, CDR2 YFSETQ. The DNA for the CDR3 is TGCGCCAGCAGCAATACCTCGGGCTACTACTACACAGATACGCAGTATTTT. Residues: CASSNTSGYYYTDTQYF.

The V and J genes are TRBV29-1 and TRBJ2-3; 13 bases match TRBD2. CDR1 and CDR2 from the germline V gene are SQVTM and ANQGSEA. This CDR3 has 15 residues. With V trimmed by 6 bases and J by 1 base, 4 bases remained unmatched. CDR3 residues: CSVLLAGGGTDTQYF. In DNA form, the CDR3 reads TGCAGCGTATTACTAGCGGGAGGGGGCACAGATACGCAGTATTTT.

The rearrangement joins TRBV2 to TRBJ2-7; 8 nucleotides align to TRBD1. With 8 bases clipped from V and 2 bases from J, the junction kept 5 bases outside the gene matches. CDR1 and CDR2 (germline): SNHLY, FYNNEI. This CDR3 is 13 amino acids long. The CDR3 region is CASSMDRAYEQYF. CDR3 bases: TGTGCCAGCTCAATGGACAGGGCCTACGAGCAGTACTTC. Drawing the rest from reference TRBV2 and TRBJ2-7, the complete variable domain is EPEVTQTPSHQVTQMGQEVILRCVPISNHLYFYWYRQILGQKVEFLVSFYNNEISEKSEIFDDQFSVERPDGSNFTLKIRSTKLEDSAMYFCASSMDRAYEQYFGPGTRLTVT.

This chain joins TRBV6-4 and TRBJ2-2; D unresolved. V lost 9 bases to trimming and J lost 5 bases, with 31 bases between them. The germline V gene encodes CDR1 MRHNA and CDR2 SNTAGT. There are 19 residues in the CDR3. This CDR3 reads CASPPQWARRPLRTGELFF. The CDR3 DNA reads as TGTGCCAGTCCCCCCCAGTGGGCGCGAAGGCCTCTCAGGACCGGGGAGCTGTTTTTT.

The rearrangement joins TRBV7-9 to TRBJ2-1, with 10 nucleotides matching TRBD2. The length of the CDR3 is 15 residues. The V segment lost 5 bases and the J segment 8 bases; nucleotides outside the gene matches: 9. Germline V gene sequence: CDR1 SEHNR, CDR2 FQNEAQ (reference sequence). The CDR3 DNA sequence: TGTGCCAGCAGCCGGACTAGCGGTGCTTCTCATGAGCAGTTCTTC. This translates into CASSRTSGASHEQFF.

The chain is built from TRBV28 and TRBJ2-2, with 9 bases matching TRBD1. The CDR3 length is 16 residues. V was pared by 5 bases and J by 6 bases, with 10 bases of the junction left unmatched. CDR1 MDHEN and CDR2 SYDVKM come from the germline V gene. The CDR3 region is CASSVPGTGYAGELFF. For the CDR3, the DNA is TGTGCCAGCAGTGTACCCGGGACAGGGTATGCCGGGGAGCTGTTTTTT.